One sample yielded the 31 T cell receptor beta chains listed below, sequenced in a study of T cell responses to AZD1222 COVID-19 vaccine. Sequencing used immunoSEQ multiplex PCR; TCRdb keeps in-frame clones, though not all of them. Among around 100,000 clones listed, 84% were seen once. Source: peripheral blood, taken on day 0 of AZD1222 vaccination. Receptors were obtained from an adult in good health.

The chain is built from TRBV6-2 or TRBV6-3 and TRBJ2-5, with 12 bases fitting TRBD2. The CDR3 runs to 16 residues. V was clipped by 0 bases and J by 7 bases; unmatched bases: 6. CDR1 MNHEY and CDR2 SVGEGT come from the germline V gene. Here the CDR3 DNA reads TGTGCCAGCAGTTACTCGACTAGCGGGGGCCCGCCGACCCAGTACTTC. Its translation: CASSYSTSGGPPTQYF.

The J gene is TRBJ2-5, the V gene TRBV4-1; D is undetermined. V lost 0 bases, J lost 0 bases, and 17 bases lay in between. This CDR3 comprises 18 residues. Germline-derived CDR1 and CDR2 are MGHRA and YSYEKL. The CDR3 region has the DNA TGCGCCAGCAGCCAAGATCTCTCGACCAAACTGAACCAAGAGACCCAGTACTTC. It is translated as CASSQDLSTKLNQETQYF.

The chain is built from TRBV4-3 and TRBJ1-1; the D is unclear. This CDR3 contains 13 residues. Germline values: CDR1 LGHNA, CDR2 YSLEER. Between the trimmed V and J ends, which lost 0 bases and 5 bases, there was a span of 7 bases. CDR3: CASSQEPKTEAFF. Written as DNA, the CDR3 is TGCGCCAGCAGCCAAGAACCGAAAACTGAAGCTTTCTTT.

This chain uses TRBV5-1 with TRBJ1-2, with a possible D match to TRBD1 (5 bases). V lost 0 bases and J lost 9, with 15 bases in between. The CDR3 covers 14 residues. Germline CDR1 is SGHRS and CDR2 is YFSETQ. CDR3 DNA sequence: TGCGCCAGCAGCTTGGCCTTCGCCAGGGAGAGCTACACCTTC. Protein product: CASSLAFARESYTF.

This clone was seen only a few times. The genes are TRBV4-3 and TRBJ2-7; 9 bases map to TRBD1. CDR1 and CDR2 (germline): LGHNA, YSLEER. V gave up 4 bases and J gave up 3 bases; unmatched junction bases: 4. CDR3 size: 14 residues. The CDR3 region has the DNA TGCGCCAGCAGCCTAAACAGGGGGCTCTACGAGCAGTACTTC. Translation: CASSLNRGLYEQYF.

This chain's CDR3 is CASSDQGTDDEAFF. Here the CDR3 DNA reads TGTGCCAGCAGTGATCAGGGAACGGATGATGAAGCTTTCTTT. The chain has TRBV2 and TRBJ1-1; TRBD1 is a possible D gene (5 bases). Trimming took 3 bases from V and 7 from J, leaving 15 bases between them. The CDR3 loop spans 14 amino acids. Germline assignment: CDR1 SNHLY and CDR2 FYNNEI.

This chain connects TRBV5-8 to TRBJ1-6; D gene unclear. Trimming stripped 0 bases from V and 1 base from J, with 8 bases between. This CDR3 contains 16 residues. Germline V gene lookup returns CDR1 SGHTS and CDR2 YDEGEE. The CDR3 protein is CASSLGRESYNSPLHF. The CDR3 nucleotides are TGTGCCAGCAGCTTGGGTCGGGAGTCCTATAATTCACCCCTCCACTTT.

The rearrangement joins TRBV4-1 to TRBJ1-4; TRBD1 matches at 8 bases. Germline V gives CDR1 MGHRA, CDR2 YSYEKL. V dropped 4 bases and J dropped 6; count of bases not matched to a gene: 1. This CDR3 spans 13 amino acids. CDR3 coding DNA: TGCGCCAGCAGCCGGGGACAGGATGAAAAACTGTTTTTT. Translated: CASSRGQDEKLFF.

V is TRBV28 and J is TRBJ1-2, with no clear D. V lost 8 bases to trimming and J lost 6 bases, with 13 bases between them. The V gene's germline CDR1 is MDHEN and CDR2 SYDVKM. CDR3 length equals 12 residues. CDR3 sequence reads: CASGSWLDGYTF. CDR3 in DNA: TGTGCCAGCGGGAGTTGGCTGGATGGCTACACCTTC.

The DNA for the CDR3 is TGTGCCAGTAGTATCCCAGGGCCAGGGGGGAAGCCCCAGCATTTT. Translating gives CASSIPGPGGKPQHF. The J gene is TRBJ1-5, the V gene TRBV19, with 7 bases identical to TRBD1. The CDR3 runs to 15 residues. The ends lost 3 bases at V and 8 bases at J; junction bases unmatched: 10. From germline, CDR1 is LNHDA and CDR2 SQIVND (reference sequence).

The chain couples TRBV6-2 or TRBV6-3 to TRBJ1-1; 9 bases are a match to TRBD1. With 5 bases clipped from V and 2 bases from J, the junction kept 6 bases outside the gene matches. From germline, CDR1 is MNHEY and CDR2 SVGEGT. CDR3 length equals 15 residues. DNA of the CDR3: TGTGCCAGCAGTACGGGGGACAGGGCTAACACTGAAGCTTTCTTT. This gives the protein CASSTGDRANTEAFF.

The sample holds one count of this clone. The chain uses TRBV7-6 and TRBJ1-3; D ambiguous. CDR1 and CDR2 (germline): SGHVS, FNYEAQ. The length of the CDR3 is 17 residues. Trimming cost V 1 base and J 4 bases, with 17 bases left between them. CDR3 coding DNA: TGTGCCAGCAGCTTAGAGGCCGGGCGGGCGCGGGGAAACACCATATATTTT. This gives the protein CASSLEAGRARGNTIYF.

The rearrangement links TRBV19 to TRBJ2-3; the D is unclear. The V gene's germline CDR1 is LNHDA and CDR2 SQIVND (reference sequence). The length of the CDR3 is 13 residues. Trimming stripped 1 base from V and 3 bases from J, with 5 bases between. The CDR3 DNA reads as TGTGCCAGTAGTATAGGGCCGACAGATACGCAGTATTTT. This translates into CASSIGPTDTQYF. Full variable domain (rest looked up from reference TRBV19 and TRBJ2-3): DGGITQSPKYLFRKEGQNVTLSCEQNLNHDAMYWYRQDPGQGLRLIYYSQIVNDFQKGDIAEGYSVSREKKESFPLTVTSAQKNPTAFYLCASSIGPTDTQYFGPGTRLTVL.

The CDR3 sequence: CASSLYGTVNSNQPQHF. CDR3 coding DNA: TGTGCCAGCAGCTTGTATGGGACGGTAAATAGCAATCAGCCCCAGCATTTT. The V and J genes are TRBV5-8 and TRBJ1-5; a weak D match, TRBD1 (5 bases). V was cut by 1 base and J by 0 bases, with 14 bases left in between. Germline V gene data show CDR1 as SGHTS and CDR2 as YDEGEE. The CDR3 runs to 17 residues.

This clone came up once. V usage is TRBV21-1 and J usage is TRBJ2-3; TRBD1 is the table's D call, not checked against the DNA. TRBV21-1 corresponds to a pseudogene. This CDR3 region has 13 residues. Written as DNA, the CDR3 is TGTGCCAGCAGCAAAGCTCAAACAGATACGCAGTATTTT. It encodes CASSKAQTDTQYF.

V and J are TRBV6-5 and TRBJ2-3, with D perhaps matching TRBD1 (6 bases). This CDR3 comprises 14 residues. Deletions cut 5 bases from V and 3 bases from J, with 12 bases between. Germline V gives CDR1 MNHEY, CDR2 SVGAGI. CDR3 in DNA: TGTGCCAGCAGTAGATTCGGACAGACAGATACGCAGTATTTT. It is translated as CASSRFGQTDTQYF.

The chain is built from TRBV29-1 and TRBJ2-1; D ambiguous. The CDR3 is 14 amino acids. CDR1 SQVTM and CDR2 ANQGSEA come from the germline V gene. Trimming shortened V by 4 bases and J by 3 bases, and 13 bases separated the two germline ends. CDR3 protein: CSVAARGNYNEQFF. As DNA, the CDR3 is TGCAGCGTTGCGGCCCGTGGTAACTACAATGAGCAGTTCTTC.

This clone appeared a few times. V gene TRBV6-1 combines with J gene TRBJ1-5, with D unresolved. This CDR3 region has 13 residues. The V end was cut by 3 bases, the J end by 6 bases, with 9 bases between. The germline V gene has CDR1 MNHNS and CDR2 SASEGT. The CDR3 spells CASSDTRGQPQHF. CDR3 nucleotides: TGTGCCAGCAGTGACACCCGGGGTCAGCCCCAGCATTTT.

In this sample, this clone turned up a few times. The V call is TRBV11-1, the J call TRBJ1-2; D is unresolved. The CDR3 consists of 12 residues. V lost 6 bases and J 4 bases, leaving 9 bases between the germline ends. Germline lookup yields CDR1 SGHAT and CDR2 FQDESV (reference sequence). CDR3 in DNA: TGTGCCAGCAGTTTTCAAGGCTATGGCTACACCTTC. Translation: CASSFQGYGYTF.

The CDR3 sequence is CASRRGRENEQFF. The CDR3 DNA sequence: TGTGCCAGTAGGAGGGGGAGGGAAAATGAGCAGTTCTTC. The V call is TRBV19, the J call TRBJ2-1; a possible D gene is TRBD2 (7 bases). Trimming left V 6 bases short and J 7 bases short, with 13 bases between. CDR3 size: 13 residues. Germline loops: CDR1 LNHDA, CDR2 SQIVND (reference sequence). Combining the CDR3 with reference TRBV19 and TRBJ2-1 gives the whole variable domain DGGITQSPKYLFRKEGQNVTLSCEQNLNHDAMYWYRQDPGQGLRLIYYSQIVNDFQKGDIAEGYSVSREKKESFPLTVTSAQKNPTAFYLCASRRGRENEQFFGPGTRLTVL.

The chain recombines TRBV5-1 with TRBJ1-4; D remains ambiguous. The CDR3 is 14 residues long. Per the germline V gene, CDR1 is SGHRS and CDR2 is YFSETQ. V lost 0 bases, J lost 7 bases, and 10 bases lay in between. CDR3 DNA sequence: TGCGCCAGCAGCTTGGGGCACTCTAGTGAAAAACTGTTTTTT. It yields the protein CASSLGHSSEKLFF.

The chain joins TRBV18 to TRBJ1-1; no firm D call. The V end was cut by 3 bases, the J end by 4 bases, with 12 bases between. The CDR3 consists of 14 residues. Germline V gene lookup returns CDR1 KGHSH and CDR2 LQKENI. CDR3 region: CASSPLVLGTEAFF. The CDR3 DNA reads TGTGCCAGCTCACCGTTGGTTCTGGGCACTGAAGCTTTCTTT.

The chain is built from TRBV11-3 and TRBJ2-2; no clear D gene. Trimming removed 5 bases at V and 6 bases at J, with 13 bases between. This CDR3 comprises 14 residues. Germline V gives CDR1 SGHNT, CDR2 YENEEA. The CDR3 DNA sequence: TGTGCCAGCAGCCTAAAAGGACCGCCCGGGGAGCTGTTTTTT. The encoded protein is CASSLKGPPGELFF.

This chain connects TRBV6-5 to TRBJ1-2, with 7 bases that match TRBD1. The J segment lost 8 bases and the V segment lost 5 bases, leaving 5 bases of the junction unmatched. The germline gives CDR1 MNHEY, CDR2 SVGAGI. This CDR3 region has 12 residues. The CDR3 protein is CASSPKQGGYTF. CDR3 in DNA: TGTGCCAGCAGTCCTAAACAGGGGGGCTACACCTTC.

J is TRBJ2-3 and V is TRBV3-1 (or the pseudogene TRBV3-2); TRBD2 agrees at 14 bases. Germline lookup yields CDR1 LGHDT and CDR2 YNNKEL (reference sequence). The trim removed 6 bases at V and 0 bases at J, leaving 5 bases unmatched. This CDR3 is 17 amino acids long. The CDR3 coding sequence is TGTGCCAGCAGTCCGGGACTAGCGGGAGAAAGCACAGATACGCAGTATTTT. Translating it yields CASSPGLAGESTDTQYF.

J is TRBJ1-1 and V is TRBV4-3; D is unresolved. CDR1 is LGHNA, CDR2 YSLEER, per germline. CDR3 length: 15 amino acids. V dropped 1 base and J dropped 1 base, with 10 bases sitting between them. The CDR3 here is CASSQGDQANTEAFF. The CDR3 DNA is TGCGCCAGCAGCCAAGGAGACCAAGCGAACACTGAAGCTTTCTTT.

The gene calls are TRBV12-3 or TRBV12-4 and TRBJ1-1; tentative D call: TRBD1 (5 bases). This CDR3 contains 13 residues. Trimming removed 7 bases from V and 3 bases from J, with 12 bases in between. CDR3 in DNA: TGTGCCAGCACAAGGGGTATTGACACTGAAGCTTTCTTT. Translation: CASTRGIDTEAFF.

V is TRBV24-1 and J is TRBJ2-1, with 11 bases fitting TRBD2. This CDR3 is 16 amino acids long. Germline V gene lookup returns CDR1 KGHDR and CDR2 SFDVKD. Trimming at V came to 7 bases and at J to 6 bases, leaving 10 bases not matched to a gene. The CDR3 loop is CATSLSGLADANEQFF. The CDR3 DNA is TGTGCCACCAGCCTCTCGGGACTAGCGGACGCCAATGAGCAGTTCTTC.

The chain recombines TRBV10-3 with TRBJ2-7; 12 nucleotides agree with TRBD2. The J segment lost 1 base and the V segment lost 4 bases, leaving 8 bases of the junction unmatched. The CDR3 has 17 amino acids. CDR1 is ENHRY and CDR2 is SYGVKD in the germline V gene. The CDR3 loop is CAISGGLAGGQSYEQYF. DNA of the CDR3: TGTGCCATCAGTGGGGGGCTAGCGGGAGGGCAGTCCTACGAGCAGTACTTC.

V gene TRBV7-9 combines with J gene TRBJ2-2; D possibly corresponds to TRBD2 (6 bases). The CDR3 runs to 15 residues. CDR1 is SEHNR, CDR2 FQNEAQ, per germline (reference sequence). V lost 6 bases and J 1 base, leaving 12 bases between the germline ends. In DNA, the CDR3 is TGTGCCAGCAGGCTGGGACTCCTGAACACCGGGGAGCTGTTTTTT. This translates into CASRLGLLNTGELFF.

On this clone itself: Additional DNA sequences in this sample encode the identical CDR3. In DNA form, the CDR3 reads TGTGCCAGCAGTTTACAGGGTTCTGGGGCCAACGTCCTGACTTTC. Protein sequence: CASSLQGSGANVLTF. V gene TRBV6-5 combines with J gene TRBJ2-6; a possible D gene is TRBD1 (6 bases). This CDR3 region has 15 residues. V lost 4 bases to trimming and J lost 1 base, with 8 bases between them. The germline CDR1 and CDR2 sequences are MNHEY and SVGAGI.